Shown below are 5 T cell receptor beta chains from a single sample sequenced in a study of glioma-infiltrating T cells after dendritic cell vaccination. Produced via immunoSEQ multiplex PCR; TCRdb's table is partial and in-frame only. Of just under 85,000 clones in the sample, about 87% are singletons; the top ten hold more than 3%. The starting material was blood, obtained before dendritic cell vaccination. The origin of the receptors is a human donor with glioblastoma.

The chain employs TRBV9 and TRBJ2-5; 7 bases match TRBD2. CDR1 is SGDLS and CDR2 is YYNGEE in the germline V gene. The CDR3 runs to 15 residues. V gave up 0 bases and J gave up 5 bases; unmatched junction bases: 7. The CDR3 loop reads CASSVVAGEGETQYF. As DNA, the CDR3 is TGTGCCAGCAGCGTAGTGGCGGGAGAGGGGGAGACCCAGTACTTC.

The chain is built from TRBV27 and TRBJ2-4; 11 bases line up with TRBD2. CDR1 MNHEY and CDR2 SMNVEV come from the germline V gene (reference sequence). V lost 4 bases to trimming and J lost 8 bases; unmatched junction nucleotides: 7. The CDR3 covers 15 residues. Here the CDR3 DNA reads TGTGCCAGCAGTTCTCTCGGGACTAGCGGAGACATTCAGTACTTC. This codes for CASSSLGTSGDIQYF.

This sequence joins TRBV5-6 and TRBJ2-5, with D perhaps TRBD2 (6 bases). Per germline, CDR1 SGHDT and CDR2 YYEEEE. This CDR3 has 16 residues. Trimming cost V 4 bases and J 2 bases, with 18 bases left between them. DNA for the CDR3: TGTGCCAGCAGCCTCCTCGGCGGGATGGGACAAGAGACCCAGTACTTC. Its protein product is CASSLLGGMGQETQYF. Variable domain in full (rest from reference TRBV5-6 and TRBJ2-5): DAGVTQSPTHLIKTRGQQVTLRCSPKSGHDTVSWYQQALGQGPQFIFQYYEEEERQRGNFPDRFSGHQFPNYSSELNVNALLLGDSALYLCASSLLGGMGQETQYFGPGTRLLVL.

The V gene is TRBV11-2, the J gene TRBJ2-1; possible D gene TRBD2, 5 bases. Trimming stripped 5 bases from V and 7 bases from J, with 21 bases between. Germline V gives CDR1 SGHAT, CDR2 FQNNGV. The CDR3 totals 16 residues. The CDR3 DNA reads as TGTGCCAGCAGCCCAGTCGGTGGGTCCTCGGGGAATGAGCAGTTCTTC. Translation gives CASSPVGGSSGNEQFF.

In its sample, this clone was seen once. The CDR3 DNA is TGTGCCAGTAGTATATATATGATGCTCCAAAGTAGCTCTGGGGCCAACGTCCTGACTTTC. As protein: CASSIYMMLQSSSGANVLTF. The chain uses TRBV19 and TRBJ2-6; D uncertain. There are 20 residues in the CDR3. The germline V and J ends were trimmed by 2 bases and 0 bases, with 20 bases remaining between them. The germline gives CDR1 LNHDA, CDR2 SQIVND (reference sequence). Complete variable domain (other parts from reference TRBV19 and TRBJ2-6): DGGITQSPKYLFRKEGQNVTLSCEQNLNHDAMYWYRQDPGQGLRLIYYSQIVNDFQKGDIAEGYSVSREKKESFPLTVTSAQKNPTAFYLCASSIYMMLQSSSGANVLTFGAGSRLTVL.